This note documents a single T cell receptor beta chain sequence. Its target is not known. The data were taken from a study of cytomegalovirus exposure and HLA in healthy donors. Whole-study findings and limits: Follow-up analysis later connected one missense variant in DCLRE1C with trimming of TCR beta V- and J-genes. After further analysis at a later stage, 16,951 TCR beta sequences were associated with HLA alleles at 0.05 false discovery rate. According to an earlier analysis, most TCR beta V segments yielded productive rearrangements about 87% or about 30% of the time.

With 60 Vbeta and 13 Jbeta primers, the PCR was carried out. Methods used by the authors: An analysis that came later counted some 80 million unique TCR beta chains, approximately 12 million shared. The data were produced by immunoSEQ multiplex PCR, yet TCRdb's version contains in-frame clones alone and is incomplete. Clone size and V and J calls were adopted from that table, with D and trimming inferred from the DNA. The sample includes 100,000 to 150,000 clones, over 70% seen only once; the top ten take approximately 4%. V was trimmed by 6 bases and J by 2 bases, leaving 25 bases between them. The CDR3 contains 18 residues. The germline CDR1 and CDR2 sequences are SGHTA and FQGNSA.

The chain uses TRBV7-2 and TRBJ1-2, with D possibly matching TRBD1 (6 bases). The receptor comes from a young man in good health and CMV-seropositive. Sequencing was done on a sample of PBMCs. CDR3 DNA: TGTGCCAGCAGTGACGTAACCTCCGGGACACTAGCGAACTATGGCTACACCTTC. Amino acids: CASSDVTSGTLANYGYTF.